One sample yielded the 5 T cell receptor beta chains listed below, sequenced in a study of TIL therapy for anti-PD-1-resistant metastatic lung cancer. Described time point: pre-treatment sample, taken before nivolumab and TIL therapy. The libraries were made with immunoSEQ v3. Sequencing was performed with immunoSEQ multiplex PCR; in TCRdb, only in-frame clones are kept and a portion is missing. The sample consists of more than 9,500 clones, around 80% of them appearing once. The input for sequencing was blood, taken at baseline. These receptors originate from a person aged 25 to 80 with non-small cell lung cancer.

V is TRBV5-1 and J is TRBJ1-5; 9 bases match TRBD1. The CDR3 has 15 residues. V shed 4 bases, J shed 2 bases, and the junction held 4 bases outside the gene matches. Germline V gene sequence: CDR1 SGHRS, CDR2 YFSETQ. As DNA, the CDR3 is TGCGCCAGCAGCCGGACAGGGGATGGCAATCAGCCCCAGCATTTT. Translating it yields CASSRTGDGNQPQHF. The whole variable domain, remainder taken from reference TRBV5-1 and TRBJ1-5, is KAGVTQTPRYLIKTRGQQVTLSCSPISGHRSVSWYQQTPGQGLQFLFEYFSETQRNKGNFPGRFSGRQFSNSRSEMNVSTLELGDSALYLCASSRTGDGNQPQHFGDGTRLSIL.

In this sample, this clone turned up a few times. The rearrangement uses TRBV30 and TRBJ1-4, with D possibly matching TRBD1 (5 bases). The germline V gene has CDR1 GTSNPN and CDR2 SVGIG (reference sequence). V lost 3 bases to trimming and J lost 12 bases, with 11 bases between them. This CDR3 is built from 11 residues. The CDR3 here is CAWRNPGQLFF. The CDR3 DNA follows: TGTGCCTGGAGAAACCCGGGACAACTGTTTTTT. Filled out from reference TRBV30 and TRBJ1-4, the complete variable domain reads SQTIHQWPATLVQPVGSPLSLECTVEGTSNPNLYWYRQAAGRGLQLLFYSVGIGQISSEVPQNLSASRPQDRQFILSSKKLLLSDSGFYLCAWRNPGQLFFGSGTQLSVL.

This chain connects TRBV9 to TRBJ1-1; unclear D gene. The germline V and J ends were trimmed by 0 bases and 0 bases, with 9 bases remaining between them. Looked up from germline, CDR1 is SGDLS and CDR2 is YYNGEE. The CDR3 is 15 residues long. DNA for the CDR3: TGTGCCAGCAGCGTAGCGGCAGAACTGAACACTGAAGCTTTCTTT. Protein product: CASSVAAELNTEAFF.

The gene calls are TRBV11-2 and TRBJ1-4, with 9 bases lining up with TRBD1. The CDR3 is 14 residues long. The germline V gene encodes CDR1 SGHAT and CDR2 FQNNGV. Trimming at V came to 3 bases and at J to 5 bases, leaving 1 base not matched to a gene. For the CDR3, the DNA is TGTGCCAGCAGCTTCGGGACAGGGAATGAAAAACTGTTTTTT. Translation gives CASSFGTGNEKLFF.

V and J are TRBV27 and TRBJ1-1, with D perhaps TRBD1 (5 bases). Looked up from germline, CDR1 is MNHEY and CDR2 is SMNVEV (reference sequence). The CDR3 spans 14 residues. Trimming left V 5 bases short and J 10 bases short, with 20 bases between. The CDR3 DNA sequence: TGTGCCAGCAGTCGGGGACCGGAGGGTTCGTCAGCTTTCTTT. It translates to CASSRGPEGSSAFF.